Listed below are T cell receptor beta chains from one sample, sequenced in a study of shared clonotypes between healthy human individuals. The table came from immunoSEQ multiplex PCR; TCRdb's copy has only in-frame clones and leaves some out. The sample includes 2,100,000 or so clones, 95% of them seen just once. The source material was naive CD4+ T cells sorted from blood. The receptors come from a young man in good health. CDR3s include the opening cysteine and the closing phenylalanine or tryptophan. D genes are given only for firm matches. Clone size appears in some rows only: once, few, many, or a class for an expanded clone.

clone_size	v_call	d_call	j_call	cdr3_nt	cdr3_aa
NA	TRBV6-5	TRBD1	TRBJ2-3	TGTGCCAGCCCCGGGCCAGGGGGTGGAGATACGCAGTATTTT	CASPGPGGGDTQYF
NA	TRBV5-1	TRBD2	TRBJ2-5	TGCGCCAGCAGCTTGGAATTAGCGGGAGAGGCGACCCAGTACTTC	CASSLELAGEATQYF
NA	TRBV27	NA	TRBJ1-4	TGTGCCAGCAGTTTAAGACGGACTCAGAACGAAAAACTGTTTTTT	CASSLRRTQNEKLFF
NA	TRBV11-3	NA	TRBJ1-5	TGTGCCAGCAGCGAAGGGAGCCAGCCCCAGCATTTT	CASSEGSQPQHF
NA	TRBV11-3	TRBD1	TRBJ2-1	TGTGCCAGCAGCTTAGGCCGGGACAGGGGGCGCGGCCCCTACAATGAGCAGTTCTTC	CASSLGRDRGRGPYNEQFF
NA	TRBV5-1	NA	TRBJ2-5	TGCGCCAGCAGCCTTGGAAGGTCACACGACGAGACCCAGTACTTC	CASSLGRSHDETQYF
NA	TRBV7-9	NA	TRBJ1-5	TGTGCCAGTCAAAAGGGGGTAGGCCAGCCCCAGCATTTT	CASQKGVGQPQHF
NA	TRBV5-6	NA	TRBJ2-3	TGTGCCAGCAGCTTGGTAGGGTTGAGGACAGATACGCAGTATTTT	CASSLVGLRTDTQYF
NA	TRBV2	TRBD1	TRBJ2-7	TGTGCCAGCAATCAACAGGGGGCGAGCGAGCAGTACTTC	CASNQQGASEQYF
NA	TRBV28	NA	TRBJ1-2	TGTGCCAGCAGTTTACTGGGACCCAACTATGGCTACACCTTC	CASSLLGPNYGYTF
NA	TRBV2	TRBD1	TRBJ1-6	TGTGCCAGCAGTGAATGGACAGGGCCAGGATCACCCCTCCACTTT	CASSEWTGPGSPLHF
NA	TRBV4-3	NA	TRBJ1-6	TGCGCCAGCAGCCAAGAGCCGGGTTCACCCCTCCACTTT	CASSQEPGSPLHF
NA	TRBV18	NA	TRBJ1-3	TGTGCCAGCTCAGCACAGGGCGCCGGAAACACCATATATTTT	CASSAQGAGNTIYF
NA	TRBV5-1	NA	TRBJ1-4	TGCGCCAGCAGCTCGGCTACGGGGACGGCCAATGAAAAACTGTTTTTT	CASSSATGTANEKLFF
NA	TRBV4-3	TRBD1	TRBJ1-2	TGCGCCAGCAGCCAAGATGACAGGGTATCCGGCTACACCTTC	CASSQDDRVSGYTF
NA	TRBV7-2	NA	TRBJ2-5	TGTGCCAGCAGCCGAGGGACTCAAGAGACCCAGTACTTC	CASSRGTQETQYF
NA	TRBV27	TRBD1	TRBJ1-5	TGTGCCAGCAGTCGGGACAGAGGTCAGCCCCAGCATTTT	CASSRDRGQPQHF
NA	TRBV5-1	TRBD1	TRBJ1-2	TGCGCCAGCAGCTTTACCGGGACAGAGTTACGAGGCTACACCTTC	CASSFTGTELRGYTF
NA	TRBV6-5	NA	TRBJ1-2	TGTGCCAGCTCAAACCGTTATGGCTACACCTTC	CASSNRYGYTF
NA	TRBV18	NA	TRBJ1-4	TGTGCCAGCTCTCTAGGACAGCAGACCCTCGGAGGGCTGTTTTTT	CASSLGQQTLGGLFF
NA	TRBV6-6	NA	TRBJ1-1	TGTGCCAGCAACCGGGACCTTTACACTGAAGCTTTCTTT	CASNRDLYTEAFF
NA	TRBV30	NA	TRBJ1-1	TGTGCCTGGAGCGCACGGACGAACACTGAAGCTTTCTTT	CAWSARTNTEAFF
NA	TRBV10-3	NA	TRBJ1-1	TGTGCCATCAATTCCGGGACGCTGAACACTGAAGCTTTCTTT	CAINSGTLNTEAFF
NA	TRBV2	TRBD1	TRBJ1-6	TGTGCCAGCAGTGAACAGGGGGTCGATAATTCACCCCTCCACTTT	CASSEQGVDNSPLHF
NA	TRBV30	NA	TRBJ2-7	TGTGCCTGGAGCCCTACCCGACAAGCCCTCTACTTC	CAWSPTRQALYF
NA	TRBV5-1	TRBD2	TRBJ2-1	TGCGCCAGCACAGGGAGGGGACTAGCGGGTGAGCAGTTCTTC	CASTGRGLAGEQFF
NA	TRBV9	NA	TRBJ2-3	TGTGCCAGCAGCGTAGGAAGCGACACGCAGTATTTT	CASSVGSDTQYF
NA	TRBV2	TRBD2	TRBJ2-5	TGTGCCAGCAGTGTTTATGGGGGAGGGCAAGAGACCCAGTACTTC	CASSVYGGGQETQYF
NA	TRBV4-3	NA	TRBJ1-4	TGCGCCAGCAGCCAAGGGACAGTATCTAATGAAAAACTGTTTTTT	CASSQGTVSNEKLFF
NA	TRBV2	TRBD2	TRBJ2-7	TGTGCCAGCAGTGCGGGGGGAACCTACGAGCAGTACTTC	CASSAGGTYEQYF
NA	TRBV28	NA	TRBJ1-5	TGTGCCAGCAGCCCACCGGACTTATTGGGGTCGAGTCAGCCCCAGCATTTT	CASSPPDLLGSSQPQHF
NA	TRBV6-1	NA	TRBJ1-5	TGTGCCAGCAGTGAAGCCCAAGGTGGGGGCCTAAAACAGCCCCAGCATTTT	CASSEAQGGGLKQPQHF
once	TRBV5-6	NA	TRBJ1-1	TGTGCCAGCAGCTCATACGGGGCTGGGAACACTGAAGCTTTCTTT	CASSSYGAGNTEAFF
NA	TRBV18	NA	TRBJ1-2	TGTGCCAGCTCACCACCGGTAACCGGGCCTAGGGGCTACACCTTC	CASSPPVTGPRGYTF
NA	TRBV5-4	TRBD2	TRBJ2-7	TGTGCCACCAAAGGGAGCGGGAGGTACGAGCAGTACTTC	CATKGSGRYEQYF
NA	TRBV6-6	TRBD1	TRBJ2-5	TGTGCCAGCAGTTCGACAGGGGGGGCCACCCAGTACTTC	CASSSTGGATQYF
NA	TRBV4-2	NA	TRBJ1-3	TGTGCCAGCAGCCAAGATTTTAGGGGCTCTGGAAACACCATATATTTT	CASSQDFRGSGNTIYF
NA	TRBV18	TRBD1	TRBJ2-5	TGTGCCAGCTCCCGCGGGACAGGGAAGGGAGAGACCCAGTACTTC	CASSRGTGKGETQYF
once	TRBV9	TRBD1	TRBJ1-2	TGTGCCAGCAGCCCGACAGGGGGCGCGGACTATGGCTACACCTTC	CASSPTGGADYGYTF
NA	TRBV30	TRBD1	TRBJ1-4	TGTGCCTGGGCAACAGGGGGCGGCGGAAAACTGTTTTTT	CAWATGGGGKLFF
NA	TRBV18	NA	TRBJ1-6	TGTGCCAGCTCCGCATTTTGGACAGATAATTCACCCCTCCACTTT	CASSAFWTDNSPLHF
NA	TRBV19	TRBD1	TRBJ1-3	TGTGCCAGTAGTCTGACAGGGGTTGGAAACACCATATATTTT	CASSLTGVGNTIYF
NA	TRBV2	TRBD2	TRBJ2-7	TGTGCCAGCAAGGCACGCGCGGGGGGCTCCTACGAGCAGTACTTC	CASKARAGGSYEQYF
NA	TRBV28	NA	TRBJ2-7	TGTGCCAGCAGTTTACTTAACTACGAGCAGTACTTC	CASSLLNYEQYF
NA	TRBV6-6	NA	TRBJ2-5	TGTGCCAGCGGACTTCAGGGAGGCCAGGAGACCCAGTACTTC	CASGLQGGQETQYF
NA	TRBV28	NA	TRBJ2-7	TGTGCCAGTCAACAGGGTTCCTACGAGCAGTACTTC	CASQQGSYEQYF
NA	TRBV6-4	NA	TRBJ2-4	TGTGCCAGCAGATCCAGGGGGGAGGGCAAAAACATTCAGTACTTC	CASRSRGEGKNIQYF
NA	TRBV11-2	TRBD1	TRBJ2-7	TGTGCCAGCAGCCCACGGACAGGGGCCTACGAGCAGTACTTC	CASSPRTGAYEQYF
NA	TRBV2	TRBD1	TRBJ1-5	TGTGCCAGCAGCAGGGACAGGGGGGACGGTCAGCCCCAGCATTTT	CASSRDRGDGQPQHF